The 27 T cell receptor beta chains reported below all come from one sample, sequenced in a study of blood T cell repertoires in COVID-19. Clones were sequenced by immunoSEQ multiplex PCR, and TCRdb holds only the in-frame ones, with some missing. The sample yields about 150,000 clones, approximately 87% seen once. The sample consisted of peripheral blood. The receptors were gathered from a woman in her sixties or seventies with acute or convalescent COVID-19.

V and J are TRBV7-8 and TRBJ2-1; 8 bases match TRBD2. This CDR3 spans 16 amino acids. Germline CDR1 reads SGHVS; CDR2 reads FQNEAQ. Trimming at V came to 5 bases and at J to 6 bases, leaving 12 bases not matched to a gene. The CDR3: CASSPAGRGVGNEQFF. The CDR3 bases are TGTGCCAGCAGCCCTGCCGGGAGGGGAGTGGGCAATGAGCAGTTCTTC. Combining the CDR3 with reference TRBV7-8 and TRBJ2-1 gives the whole variable domain GAGVSQSPRYKVAKRGQDVALRCDPISGHVSLFWYQQALGQGPEFLTYFQNEAQLDKSGLPSDRFFAERPEGSVSTLKIQRTQQEDSAVYLCASSPAGRGVGNEQFFGPGTRLTVL.

The chain has TRBV7-9 and TRBJ2-7, with a weak D call TRBD2 (5 bases). The germline gives CDR1 SEHNR, CDR2 FQNEAQ (reference sequence). CDR3 length: 14 residues. V gave up 5 bases and J gave up 2 bases, with 13 bases separating them. The CDR3 loop reads CASSPQRVAYEQYF. The DNA for the CDR3 is TGTGCCAGCAGCCCACAGAGGGTGGCCTACGAGCAGTACTTC.

This clone is a singleton in its sample. This chain links TRBV5-1 with TRBJ1-1, with D perhaps TRBD1 (5 bases). The CDR3 loop spans 14 amino acids. Between the trimmed V and J ends, which lost 2 bases and 0 bases, there was a span of 8 bases. CDR1 is SGHRS and CDR2 is YFSETQ in the germline V gene. CDR3 bases: TGCGCCAGCAGCTTCCAGGGCTTGAACACTGAAGCTTTCTTT. This translates into CASSFQGLNTEAFF.

J is TRBJ1-1 and V is TRBV7-2, with D possibly matching TRBD1 (6 bases). Trimming cost V 5 bases and J 6 bases, with 16 bases left between them. The CDR3 consists of 14 residues. Germline V gene lookup returns CDR1 SGHTA and CDR2 FQGNSA. CDR3 sequence: CASSNLQGFSEAFF. DNA for the CDR3: TGTGCCAGCAGCAACTTACAGGGTTTCTCTGAAGCTTTCTTT.

This chain links TRBV7-2 with TRBJ2-1, with D perhaps matching TRBD1 (5 bases). This CDR3 contains 16 residues. Trimming shortened V by 5 bases and J by 4 bases, and 18 bases separated the two germline ends. CDR1 SGHTA and CDR2 FQGNSA come from the germline V gene. The CDR3 nucleotides read TGTGCCAGCAGCCCCCGGGCCCAAAGGGGTTACAATGAGCAGTTCTTC. This encodes CASSPRAQRGYNEQFF.

The gene calls are TRBV7-8 and TRBJ1-2; TRBD1 matches 8 bases. V trimming: 1 base; J trimming: 5 bases; junction bases outside the gene matches: 6. This CDR3 region has 15 residues. Germline-derived CDR1 and CDR2 are SGHVS and FQNEAQ. The CDR3 loop reads CASSLVLTGEYGYTF. In nucleotides, the CDR3 is TGTGCCAGCAGCTTAGTATTGACAGGGGAATATGGCTACACCTTC.

The rearrangement uses TRBV2 and TRBJ1-2; 8 positions agree with TRBD1. V shed 7 bases and J 6 bases; nucleotides not matched to a gene: 10. This CDR3 region has 14 residues. Germline values: CDR1 SNHLY, CDR2 FYNNEI. This CDR3 is CASTPQRQGNGYTF. For the CDR3, the DNA is TGTGCCAGCACCCCACAACGACAGGGGAATGGCTACACCTTC.

The V call is TRBV7-9, the J call TRBJ2-1; 7 bases map to TRBD1. Germline V gives CDR1 SEHNR, CDR2 FQNEAQ (reference sequence). This CDR3 comprises 17 residues. V trimming: 5 bases; J trimming: 0 bases; junction bases outside the gene matches: 10. The CDR3 DNA follows: TGTGCCAGCAGCCTATCCGGACAGGTTTTCTCCTACAATGAGCAGTTCTTC. Amino acids: CASSLSGQVFSYNEQFF.

V gene TRBV23-1 combines with J gene TRBJ1-6; D possibly corresponds to TRBD1 (6 bases). TRBV23-1 is treated as an ORF (open reading frame) with a function not yet certain. CDR3 length: 20 residues. The V end lost 4 bases, the J end lost 1 base, and 23 bases lay between the germline ends. For the CDR3, the DNA is TGCGCCAGCAGTCTTGGATTAGGGGGAATGTTTTGGTCCTATAATTCACCCCTCCACTTT. This sequence encodes CASSLGLGGMFWSYNSPLHF.

Here the CDR3 reads CAISTGSLYGYTF. Here the CDR3 DNA reads TGTGCCATCAGTACAGGTTCCCTCTATGGCTACACCTTC. This chain links TRBV10-3 with TRBJ1-2; perhaps TRBD1 as D (5 bases). There are 13 residues in the CDR3. The germline V gene has CDR1 ENHRY and CDR2 SYGVKD. V lost 5 bases to trimming and J lost 4 bases, with 11 bases between them.

This clone has more than one count but fewer than ten. V is TRBV30 and J is TRBJ1-2; the match to TRBD1 covers 11 bases. J was trimmed by 8 bases and V by 3 bases; bases with no gene match: 8. Germline lookup yields CDR1 GTSNPN and CDR2 SVGIG (reference sequence). CDR3 length: 14 residues. The CDR3 DNA follows: TGTGCCTGGAGAAGGGACAGGGGGAAAAGCGGCTACACCTTC. This gives the protein CAWRRDRGKSGYTF. Looking up the rest from reference TRBV30 and TRBJ1-2 gives the full variable domain: SQTIHQWPATLVQPVGSPLSLECTVEGTSNPNLYWYRQAAGRGLQLLFYSVGIGQISSEVPQNLSASRPQDRQFILSSKKLLLSDSGFYLCAWRRDRGKSGYTFGSGTRLTVV.

This chain joins TRBV19 and TRBJ1-4, with 7 nucleotides matching TRBD1. V gave up 1 base and J gave up 7 bases; unmatched junction bases: 6. The CDR3 consists of 15 residues. Germline CDR1 is LNHDA and CDR2 is SQIVND (reference sequence). The DNA of the CDR3 is TGTGCCAGTAGTATAGCCTACAGGGGTAGTGAAAAACTGTTTTTT. It yields the protein CASSIAYRGSEKLFF.

This chain links TRBV7-9 with TRBJ2-7, with D perhaps TRBD1 (5 bases). The CDR3 is made up of 14 amino acids. V dropped 5 bases and J dropped 2 bases, with 13 bases sitting between them. Germline CDR1 is SEHNR and CDR2 is FQNEAQ (reference sequence). The CDR3 spells CASSPGFSAYEQYF. CDR3 coding DNA: TGTGCCAGCAGCCCAGGGTTCTCGGCCTACGAGCAGTACTTC.

This chain's CDR3 is CASSSRVSGGYQETQYF. The CDR3, as DNA: TGTGCCAGCAGCTCCAGGGTGTCAGGGGGGTACCAAGAGACCCAGTACTTC. The chain combines TRBV11-2 with TRBJ2-5; D possibly corresponds to TRBD1 (7 bases). This CDR3 is built from 17 residues. Germline V CDR1 and CDR2: SGHAT, FQNNGV. V was trimmed by 4 bases and J by 0 bases, leaving 18 bases between them.

The V gene is TRBV11-2, the J gene TRBJ1-1; TRBD1 aligns across 10 bases. Trimming at V came to 7 bases and at J to 4 bases, leaving 12 bases not matched to a gene. The CDR3 is 16 residues long. Germline V gene data show CDR1 as SGHAT and CDR2 as FQNNGV. The CDR3 DNA sequence: TGTGCCAGCACGCCCGGGACAGGGGCGGCGGGCACTGAAGCTTTCTTT. It yields the protein CASTPGTGAAGTEAFF. The variable domain in full, completed from reference TRBV11-2 and TRBJ1-1, reads EAGVAQSPRYKIIEKRQSVAFWCNPISGHATLYWYQQILGQGPKLLIQFQNNGVVDDSQLPKDRFSAERLKGVDSTLKIQPAKLEDSAVYLCASTPGTGAAGTEAFFGQGTRLTVV.

This chain uses TRBV6-5 with TRBJ2-5, with D maybe TRBD2 (7 bases). The CDR3 has 13 residues. The germline V gene has CDR1 MNHEY and CDR2 SVGAGI. Trimming removed 9 bases from V and 5 bases from J, with 16 bases in between. The CDR3 DNA reads TGTGCCAGTAGACACGGGGGGCTCGAGACCCAGTACTTC. This sequence encodes CASRHGGLETQYF.

This chain uses TRBV24-1 with TRBJ2-5; possibly TRBD1 for D (6 bases). The ends were cut back, 6 bases at V and 7 bases at J, with 14 bases in the middle. Per the germline V gene, CDR1 is KGHDR and CDR2 is SFDVKD. This CDR3 has 13 residues. CDR3 coding DNA: TGTGCCACCAGTACTACAGGGAGCGTGACCCAGTACTTC. Translating it yields CATSTTGSVTQYF.

The V call is TRBV2, the J call TRBJ1-5; 10 positions agree with TRBD1. With V trimmed by 6 bases and J by 6 bases, 5 bases remained unmatched. Per the germline V gene, CDR1 is SNHLY and CDR2 is FYNNEI. This CDR3 comprises 14 residues. Here the CDR3 DNA reads TGTGCCAGCAGACTAGGGACAGGGGCTCAGCCCCAGCATTTT. Its protein product is CASRLGTGAQPQHF.

This chain uses TRBV4-1 with TRBJ2-3; TRBD2 matches 9 bases. The CDR3 runs to 19 residues. V dropped 0 bases and J dropped 4; count of bases not matched to a gene: 14. Germline CDR1 and CDR2: MGHRA and YSYEKL. The CDR3: CASSQDGYFSGGESDTQYF. DNA for the CDR3: TGCGCCAGCAGCCAAGATGGATACTTTAGCGGGGGAGAATCAGATACGCAGTATTTT.

V usage is TRBV11-2 and J usage is TRBJ2-7, with D tentatively TRBD2 (5 bases). V lost 5 bases and J 3 bases, leaving 17 bases between the germline ends. Germline-derived CDR1 and CDR2 are SGHAT and FQNNGV. The CDR3 is 15 residues long. The DNA of the CDR3 is TGTGCCAGCAGCGGACTTTCGGAGACGTACTACGAGCAGTACTTC. It encodes CASSGLSETYYEQYF. Full variable domain (outside the CDR3, taken from reference TRBV11-2 and TRBJ2-7): EAGVAQSPRYKIIEKRQSVAFWCNPISGHATLYWYQQILGQGPKLLIQFQNNGVVDDSQLPKDRFSAERLKGVDSTLKIQPAKLEDSAVYLCASSGLSETYYEQYFGPGTRLTVT.

CDR3 DNA sequence: TGCGCCAGCAGCCAACTGTTGGCTACAGGCATCTATAATTCACCCCTCCACTTT. It yields the protein CASSQLLATGIYNSPLHF. V gene TRBV4-3 combines with J gene TRBJ1-6, with a tentative D call TRBD1 (5 bases). CDR3 length: 18 amino acids. V was shortened by 2 bases and J by 3 bases, with 17 bases between the two germline ends. Per the germline V gene, CDR1 is LGHNA and CDR2 is YSLEER.

This chain uses TRBV18 with TRBJ1-3; D gene ambiguous. V was shortened by 2 bases and J by 0 bases, with 8 bases between the two germline ends. There are 15 residues in the CDR3. The germline V gene has CDR1 KGHSH and CDR2 LQKENI. CDR3 region: CASSPVPSSGNTIYF. CDR3 coding DNA: TGTGCCAGCTCACCAGTCCCTTCCTCTGGAAACACCATATATTTT. The full variable domain, in which reference TRBV18 and TRBJ1-3 provide the parts outside the CDR3, is NAGVMQNPRHLVRRRGQEARLRCSPMKGHSHVYWYRQLPEEGLKFMVYLQKENIIDESGMPKERFSAEFPKEGPSILRIQQVVRGDSAAYFCASSPVPSSGNTIYFGEGSWLTVV.

The chain carries TRBV6-5 and TRBJ1-2; unclear D gene. Trimming removed 6 bases at V and 6 bases at J, with 14 bases between. Germline CDR1 MNHEY, CDR2 SVGAGI. This CDR3 is 13 amino acids long. Here the CDR3 DNA reads TGTGCCAGCAGGTTCCTTTCTACGGATGGCTACACCTTC. It codes for CASRFLSTDGYTF.

The chain employs TRBV4-1 and TRBJ2-5, with D unclear. Germline V gene lookup returns CDR1 MGHRA and CDR2 YSYEKL. The V end was cut by 0 bases, the J end by 4 bases, with 18 bases between. The CDR3 contains 17 residues. CDR3 sequence: CASSQDQSSAYRETQYF. CDR3 in DNA: TGCGCCAGCAGCCAAGATCAATCCTCCGCCTACCGAGAGACCCAGTACTTC.

The gene calls are TRBV18 and TRBJ1-5; 9 bases agree with TRBD1. CDR3 length equals 16 residues. Germline trimming cut 3 bases from V and 0 bases from J; bases unmatched to any gene: 3. Germline V lookup: CDR1 KGHSH, CDR2 LQKENI. The DNA for the CDR3 is TGTGCCAGCTCACCGGGGACAGGGATTAGCAATCAGCCCCAGCATTTT. Protein: CASSPGTGISNQPQHF.

The chain links TRBV24-1 to TRBJ2-7; weak D call: TRBD1 (6 bases). Germline V lookup: CDR1 KGHDR, CDR2 SFDVKD. The CDR3 consists of 15 residues. The V end was cut by 0 bases, the J end by 1 base, with 9 bases between. The DNA for the CDR3 is TGTGCCACCAGTGATTTGAACAGGGTGTCCTACGAGCAGTACTTC. As protein: CATSDLNRVSYEQYF.

The chain combines TRBV28 with TRBJ2-3; 11 bases agree with TRBD1. Germline lookup yields CDR1 MDHEN and CDR2 SYDVKM. CDR3 size: 16 residues. V gave up 4 bases and J gave up 4 bases; unmatched junction bases: 7. In DNA, the CDR3 is TGTGCCAGCAGTTCCCGGACAGGGGGCAGGGCAGATACGCAGTATTTT. Residues: CASSSRTGGRADTQYF.